This T cell receptor beta chain comes out of a study of follicular helper T cells after annual influenza vaccination. Overall study context: Blood was drawn on days 0, 7 and 28 after vaccination. Study conclusions and caveats: ICOS+CD38+ cTfh clonality change tracked circulating plasmablast frequency change.

With respect to this clone: What it binds is unknown.

Community-dwelling subjects without influenza vaccination in the prior 6 months were enrolled. The repertoire was sequenced with immunoSEQ multiplex PCR; TCRdb's copy has only in-frame clones and lacks some. The sample lists 10,000 or so clones, roughly 80% seen once, with around 0.89% in the top ten. The TCR was taken from an adult who received the influenza vaccine. The source material was CXCR5- memory CD4+ T cells sorted from blood, sampled 6 weeks after influenza vaccination.

CDR3 in amino acids: CASSPGGDTGANVLTF. CDR3 nucleotide sequence: TGTGCCAGCAGCCCAGGAGGGGATACTGGGGCCAACGTCCTGACTTTC. The chain has TRBV11-2 and TRBJ2-6, with a weak D call TRBD2 (6 bases). This CDR3 is 16 amino acids long. V lost 5 bases and J lost 2, with 13 bases in between. Looked up from germline, CDR1 is SGHAT and CDR2 is FQNNGV.